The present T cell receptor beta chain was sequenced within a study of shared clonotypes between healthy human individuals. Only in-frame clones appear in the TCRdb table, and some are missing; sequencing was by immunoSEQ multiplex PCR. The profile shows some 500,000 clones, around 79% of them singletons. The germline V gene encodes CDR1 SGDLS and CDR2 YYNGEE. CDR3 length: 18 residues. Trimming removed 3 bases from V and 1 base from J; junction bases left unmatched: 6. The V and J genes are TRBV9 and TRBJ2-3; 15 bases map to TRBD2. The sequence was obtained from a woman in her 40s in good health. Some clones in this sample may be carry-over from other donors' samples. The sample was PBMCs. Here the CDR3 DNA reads TGTGCCAGCAGCGGGTCGCGGACTAGCGGGAGGGGCACAGATACGCAGTATTTT. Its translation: CASSGSRTSGRGTDTQYF.